This TCR beta chain comes out of a study of blood T cell repertoires in COVID-19. Study-wide context: From the United States, Italy and Spain came samples of acute and convalescent COVID-19. T cells, B-cell-depleted T cells, or PBMCs supplied cDNA or gDNA.

How the authors handled the data: Nucleated cell number was recorded as an estimate derived from reference gene primer amplification. Data came from immunoSEQ multiplex PCR; TCRdb stores just in-frame clones and leaves some out. That table supplies the V and J calls and clone size; D and trimming were determined from the DNA. This sample has around 26,000 clones; 65% to 90% occur once, and the top ten carry 55% to 75%. This CDR3 has 14 residues. CDR1 is SGDLS and CDR2 is YYNGEE in the germline V gene. With 6 bases removed from V and 4 bases from J, the gap between germline ends came to 16 bases. The TCR was taken from an elderly woman with acute or convalescent COVID-19. The chain employs TRBV9 and TRBJ1-2; D is uncertain. Material for sequencing was peripheral blood. The CDR3 region is CASNPGAGAYGYTF. CDR3 in DNA: TGTGCCAGCAACCCGGGCGCGGGAGCCTATGGCTACACCTTC.